This record concerns one TCR beta chain sequence. Its cognate antigen has yet to be identified. One base away there is no much larger clone; base qualities are not given. This record belongs to a study of blood T cell repertoires in COVID-19 (dated by TCRdb to the early 2020s). Notes on the research overall: Samples from collaborators originated in the United States, Italy and Spain and spanned both the acute and convalescent phases of COVID-19. The material from the prospective study consisted of cDNA or gDNA derived from T cells, B-cell-depleted T cells, or PBMCs. Deeply sampled blood TCRbeta repertoires from subjects exposed to, actively infected with, or recovered from COVID-19 were included in the dataset. The repertoires were released in a freely available public database meant as a resource for research on the immune response to SARS-CoV-2. The samples were drawn from two sources: the first 160 participants of the ongoing ImmuneRACE study, and over 950 subjects contributed by 6 global collaborators. The sample metadata nearly always contained a de-identified subject ID, COVID-19 status, age in years and sex. Where available, HLA class I and class II types were obtained from metadata supplied by the sample provider rather than from assay-based typing.

What the work shows at the level of the full study, not this receptor alone: The quantity of clinical and demographic metadata differed by source and by participant and was supplied without curation.

One collaborating source in Seattle enrolled patients during active infection and followed them longitudinally through the course of disease. The collaborating institutions used their own protocols to collect whole blood in K2EDTA tubes. For TCRbeta analysis, collaborator samples were shipped as frozen whole blood, as isolated PBMCs, or as DNA extracted from either sample type. The CDR3 holds 17 amino acids from the cysteine to the phenylalanine. Here the CDR3 DNA is all that survives: 51 bases in frame from base 1. V lost 5 bases and J lost 0 bases; the stretch between them is 18 bases long. The germline V gene (reference sequence) provides CDR1 SEHNR and CDR2 FQNEAQ. TCRbeta CDR3 regions were amplified from genomic DNA by means of the immunoSEQ Assay, a bias-controlled multiplex PCR. The published analysis was carried out like this. Within the assay, amplification of reference gene primers was used to estimate how many nucleated cells each sample contained. Sequence reads were collapsed and filtered to measure the absolute abundance of every unique TCRbeta CDR3 rearrangement. For each sample, productive Simpson clonality was calculated as the square root of Simpson's diversity index across productive rearrangements. This is the immuneACCESS table as TCRdb keeps it, with only in-frame sequences that have V and J called. A part of the clones is gone; compared with another copy, unresolved V genes explain less than half, and the rest is unexplained. That table is the source of V, J and clone size, and D and trimming were worked out from the DNA. Here the sample has fewer than 650,000 clones; 85% to 90% occur a single time. 7.8% of the sample lies in the top ten.

This TCR was recovered from a woman between 50 and 59 years old with COVID-19, enrolled during active disease. Sequenced sample: peripheral blood. The chain joins TRBV7-9 to TRBJ2-3, with TRBD1 tentatively as D gene (6 bases match). CDR3 reads: CASSPTILDSSTDTQYF. The DNA is as follows: TGTGCCAGCAGCCCGACGATTTTGGACAGTAGCACAGATACGCAGTATTTT.